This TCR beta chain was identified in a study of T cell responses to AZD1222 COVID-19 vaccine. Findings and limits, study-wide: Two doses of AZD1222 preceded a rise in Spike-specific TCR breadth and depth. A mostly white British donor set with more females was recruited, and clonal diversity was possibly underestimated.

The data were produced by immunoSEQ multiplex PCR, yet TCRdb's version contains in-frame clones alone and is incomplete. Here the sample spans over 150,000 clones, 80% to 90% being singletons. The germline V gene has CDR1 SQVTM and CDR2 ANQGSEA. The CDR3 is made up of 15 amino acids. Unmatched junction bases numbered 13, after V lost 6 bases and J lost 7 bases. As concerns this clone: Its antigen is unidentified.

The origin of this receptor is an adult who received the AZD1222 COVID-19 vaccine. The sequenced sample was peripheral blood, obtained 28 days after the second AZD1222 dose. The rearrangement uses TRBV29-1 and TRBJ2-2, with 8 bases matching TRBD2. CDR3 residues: CSVKTSGGGNGELFF. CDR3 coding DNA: TGCAGCGTCAAAACTAGCGGAGGGGGGAACGGGGAGCTGTTTTTT.